The 25 T cell receptor beta chains in this list originate from one sample, sequenced in a study of blood T cell repertoires in COVID-19. Clones were read by immunoSEQ multiplex PCR, and TCRdb kept only the in-frame ones, dropping some. The sample consists of 100,000 to 150,000 clones, around 86% of them appearing once. Source material: peripheral blood. The receptor set was obtained from a man between 60 and 75 years old with acute or convalescent COVID-19.

V gene TRBV5-4 combines with J gene TRBJ1-3; 7 nucleotides align to TRBD1. This CDR3 comprises 17 residues. Germline V gives CDR1 SGHNT, CDR2 YYREEE (reference sequence). The V and J ends lost 3 bases and 4 bases, in that order; junction bases with no gene match: 13. The CDR3 loop is CASSSFLTGSRGNTIYF. In DNA, the CDR3 is TGTGCCAGCAGCTCCTTCCTGACAGGGTCCCGAGGAAACACCATATATTTT.

The chain uses TRBV4-2 and TRBJ1-2, with D perhaps TRBD1 (5 bases). Germline CDR1 LGHNA, CDR2 YNFKEQ. V was shortened by 7 bases and J by 3 bases, with 18 bases between the two germline ends. There are 15 residues in the CDR3. CDR3 coding DNA: TGTGCCAGCACTTCCGAGGTCAGGGACTACTATGGCTACACCTTC. Translating it yields CASTSEVRDYYGYTF.

This clone was counted a single time. A much larger clone differs from this one at a single base, so this may be a read error. V and J are TRBV7-3 and TRBJ1-2; tentative D call: TRBD1 (6 bases). Deletions cut 5 bases from V and 2 bases from J, with 9 bases between. CDR3 length: 13 amino acids. The germline gives CDR1 SGHTA, CDR2 FQGTGA. The CDR3 region is CASSLQGNYGYTF. CDR3 DNA sequence: TGTGCCAGCAGCCTCCAGGGGAACTATGGCTACACCTTC.

This chain connects TRBV29-1 to TRBJ2-5; 11 nucleotides line up with TRBD1. The germline V gene encodes CDR1 SQVTM and CDR2 ANQGSEA. The V and J ends lost 5 bases and 5 bases, in that order; junction bases with no gene match: 7. The CDR3 is made up of 14 amino acids. In DNA form, the CDR3 reads TGCAGCGTTCCTAGGACAGGGGGCGGGGAGACCCAGTACTTC. This codes for CSVPRTGGGETQYF.

A single count supports this clone. The rearrangement links TRBV7-9 to TRBJ2-1, with 11 bases matching TRBD2. The junction had 7 bases not matched to a gene; V was cut back by 6 bases and J by 6 bases. This CDR3 has 15 residues. CDR1 and CDR2 (germline): SEHNR, FQNEAQ (reference sequence). The chain's CDR3 is CASSLVLAGGNEQFF. The DNA of the CDR3 is TGTGCCAGCAGTCTCGTGCTAGCGGGAGGCAATGAGCAGTTCTTC.

The V gene is TRBV19, the J gene TRBJ1-4, with 9 bases identical to TRBD1. CDR1 and CDR2 from the germline V gene are LNHDA and SQIVND (reference sequence). The CDR3 has 14 amino acids. Germline trimming cut 10 bases from V and 4 bases from J; bases unmatched to any gene: 7. The CDR3 DNA reads as TGTGCCACCACGGACAGGGGAGTTAATGAAAAACTGTTTTTT. The encoded protein is CATTDRGVNEKLFF.

The chain has TRBV24-1 and TRBJ2-5, with D tentatively TRBD2 (5 bases). Trimming removed 4 bases at V and 2 bases at J, with 19 bases between. Germline V lookup: CDR1 KGHDR, CDR2 SFDVKD. The CDR3 is made up of 17 amino acids. Written as DNA, the CDR3 is TGTGCCACCAGTGACCCCTCCGGGGAGAAAATACAAGAGACCCAGTACTTC. Amino acids: CATSDPSGEKIQETQYF.

The rearrangement links TRBV7-9 to TRBJ2-7, with D possibly being TRBD2 (6 bases). Trimming shortened V by 10 bases and J by 5 bases, and 21 bases separated the two germline ends. The CDR3 sequence is 14 residues long. Per the germline V gene, CDR1 is SEHNR and CDR2 is FQNEAQ (reference sequence). The CDR3 loop reads CATLEWGGGDEQYF. In DNA, the CDR3 is TGTGCCACCCTGGAGTGGGGTGGAGGGGACGAGCAGTACTTC.

The V and J genes are TRBV6-5 and TRBJ2-7; 9 nucleotides line up with TRBD1. CDR3 length: 14 residues. Germline V gene lookup returns CDR1 MNHEY and CDR2 SVGAGI. V lost 5 bases to trimming and J lost 4 bases; unmatched junction nucleotides: 6. The CDR3 DNA sequence: TGTGCCAGCAGTAGACAGGGGGGACAATACGAGCAGTACTTC. Its translation: CASSRQGGQYEQYF.

The CDR3 loop is CARVSTKGLLGRERCTDTQYF. CDR3 nucleotides: TGTGCCAGGGTCAGTACGAAAGGGCTCCTAGGGCGGGAGCGTTGTACAGATACGCAGTATTTT. This sequence joins TRBV19 and TRBJ2-3; 7 bases fit TRBD2. The germline V gene has CDR1 LNHDA and CDR2 SQIVND (reference sequence). V lost 9 bases, J lost 3 bases, and 30 bases stayed unmatched. CDR3 size: 21 residues.

CDR3 DNA sequence: TGTGCCAGCAGCTTGGAAAACAGGCCCTGGGGCTACACCTTC. Translating gives CASSLENRPWGYTF. The V and J genes are TRBV5-6 and TRBJ1-2; possible D gene TRBD1, 5 bases. The CDR3 totals 14 residues. V dropped 0 bases and J dropped 8 bases, with 14 bases sitting between them. Germline lookup yields CDR1 SGHDT and CDR2 YYEEEE.

The rearrangement uses TRBV6-5 and TRBJ1-1; D is uncertain. The CDR3 sequence is 11 residues long. Trimming removed 8 bases at V and 4 bases at J, with 8 bases between. In germline, CDR1 is MNHEY, CDR2 SVGAGI. The CDR3 coding sequence is TGTGCCAGCGCTGGGCCCACTGAAGCTTTCTTT. Protein sequence: CASAGPTEAFF.

The chain uses TRBV19 and TRBJ1-1; D is ambiguous. The CDR3 sequence is 14 residues long. In germline, CDR1 is LNHDA, CDR2 SQIVND (reference sequence). Trimming took off 4 bases at V and 0 bases at J, with 9 bases between the two ends. The CDR3 region is CASSTGNMNTEAFF. The CDR3 coding sequence is TGTGCCAGTAGTACGGGAAATATGAACACTGAAGCTTTCTTT.

CDR3 nucleotide sequence: TGTGCCAGCAGCGTAGGACTAGCGGGAGGGGTTTACAATGAGCAGTTCTTC. Its protein product is CASSVGLAGGVYNEQFF. The chain recombines TRBV9 with TRBJ2-1; 14 bases agree with TRBD2. The CDR3 is 17 amino acids. The germline CDR1 and CDR2 sequences are SGDLS and YYNGEE. Losses at the gene ends were 0 bases for V and 4 bases for J; bases not matched to a gene: 3.

The chain recombines TRBV18 with TRBJ2-5, with TRBD1 identical over 10 bases. CDR3 length: 15 amino acids. V was pared by 5 bases and J by 5 bases, with 8 bases of the junction left unmatched. Germline CDR1 KGHSH, CDR2 LQKENI. The CDR3 coding sequence is TGTGCCAGCTCAACTGGGACAGGGGCTTGGGAGACCCAGTACTTC. As protein: CASSTGTGAWETQYF.

The sample holds a few counts of this clone. The chain uses TRBV30 and TRBJ1-2; D unresolved. Trimming pared 4 bases from V and 4 bases from J, leaving 25 bases between. The CDR3 is 17 residues long. The germline gives CDR1 GTSNPN, CDR2 SVGIG (reference sequence). CDR3 amino acids: CAWTKEKGVPLIYGYTF. The CDR3, as DNA: TGTGCCTGGACCAAGGAGAAAGGCGTCCCCCTGATCTATGGCTACACCTTC.

This sequence joins TRBV6-5 and TRBJ2-7; 10 bases align to TRBD1. The CDR3 consists of 15 residues. The junction had 7 bases not matched to a gene; V was cut back by 5 bases and J by 3 bases. Germline loops: CDR1 MNHEY, CDR2 SVGAGI. The DNA for the CDR3 is TGTGCCAGCAGTCCCTACGGACAGGGGGACTACGAGCAGTACTTC. Its protein is CASSPYGQGDYEQYF.

The rearrangement uses TRBV7-3 and TRBJ2-6, with D maybe TRBD1 (6 bases). Germline V gene sequence: CDR1 SGHTA, CDR2 FQGTGA. This CDR3 has 15 residues. The V and J ends lost 4 bases and 2 bases respectively, with 9 bases between them. CDR3 amino acids: CASSSYRAGANVLTF. In DNA form, the CDR3 reads TGTGCCAGCAGCTCCTACAGGGCTGGGGCCAACGTCCTGACTTTC.

The chain uses TRBV2 and TRBJ2-2, with a weak D call TRBD1 (5 bases). Germline V gene data show CDR1 as SNHLY and CDR2 as FYNNEI. This CDR3 has 14 amino acids. With 8 bases removed from V and 5 bases from J, the gap between germline ends came to 15 bases. DNA of the CDR3: TGTGCCAGCCGGTTGGGGCACGGGACCGGGGAGCTGTTTTTT. This encodes CASRLGHGTGELFF.

The rearrangement joins TRBV11-3 to TRBJ2-2; 7 nucleotides match TRBD1. This CDR3 is built from 15 residues. V dropped 4 bases and J dropped 2; count of bases not matched to a gene: 4. Germline loops: CDR1 SGHNT, CDR2 YENEEA. Here the CDR3 DNA reads TGTGCCAGCAGCTCCGGGACAGTCAACACCGGGGAGCTGTTTTTT. This encodes CASSSGTVNTGELFF.

The V gene is TRBV28, the J gene TRBJ1-1; unclear D gene. There are 14 residues in the CDR3. V was trimmed by 4 bases and J by 2 bases, leaving 11 bases between them. Germline loops: CDR1 MDHEN, CDR2 SYDVKM. CDR3 sequence: CASSWQNLNTEAFF. CDR3 coding DNA: TGTGCCAGCAGTTGGCAGAACCTTAACACTGAAGCTTTCTTT.

A note on this clone: Other DNA sequences in this specimen translate into the identical CDR3. The chain links TRBV10-1 to TRBJ2-1; 9 nucleotides match TRBD2. Germline V CDR1 and CDR2: WNHNN, SYGVQD (reference sequence). Trimming removed 3 bases from V and 4 bases from J; junction bases left unmatched: 4. The CDR3 runs 15 residues. The CDR3 DNA is TGCGCCAGCAGTGAAAGTAGCGGGAGTTACAATGAGCAGTTCTTC. Translated, it gives CASSESSGSYNEQFF.

This chain uses TRBV28 with TRBJ2-3, with a weak D call TRBD2 (6 bases). CDR1 and CDR2 (germline): MDHEN, SYDVKM. V shed 6 bases and J shed 1 base, with 20 bases lying between them. This CDR3 is built from 17 residues. For the CDR3, the DNA is TGTGCCAGCAGCCTGCCACTGGGGACTGGGGGCACAGATACGCAGTATTTT. This gives the protein CASSLPLGTGGTDTQYF.

Only a few counts were recorded for this clone. The V and J genes are TRBV6-1 and TRBJ2-5; 11 nucleotides line up with TRBD2. Germline loops: CDR1 MNHNS, CDR2 SASEGT. After removal of 6 bases from V and 1 base from J, the junction contained 7 bases not matched to a gene. The CDR3 totals 16 residues. The DNA of the CDR3 is TGTGCCAGCAGCGAAATAGCGGGAGGGCCCCAAGAGACCCAGTACTTC. Translation gives CASSEIAGGPQETQYF.

The chain couples TRBV4-1 to TRBJ2-7; maybe TRBD2 (5 bases). Germline V lookup: CDR1 MGHRA, CDR2 YSYEKL. CDR3 length: 14 residues. Trimming took 1 base from V and 9 from J, leaving 16 bases between them. The CDR3 DNA follows: TGCGCCAGCAGCCAAGGAGGAGGAACTCGGGGGCAGTACTTC. It specifies CASSQGGGTRGQYF.